The present entry profiles one T cell receptor beta chain with its context. Sequenced by immunoSEQ multiplex PCR; TCRdb stores in-frame clones only, minus some. The table shows 100,000 to 150,000 clones, with around 81% occurring only once. This entry comes from a study of blood T cell repertoires in COVID-19. Study summary: T cells, B-cell-depleted T cells, or PBMCs provided the cDNA or gDNA that served as material.

Germline trimming cut 7 bases from V and 6 bases from J; bases unmatched to any gene: 5. The CDR3 loop spans 12 amino acids. Germline CDR1 reads SQVTM; CDR2 reads ANQGSEA. The source material was peripheral blood. The TCR originated in a man in his sixties with acute or convalescent COVID-19. V is TRBV29-1 and J is TRBJ2-2; 7 bases match TRBD1. CDR3 loop: CSAAGGPGELFF. The DNA for the CDR3 is TGCAGCGCAGCAGGGGGTCCCGGGGAGCTGTTTTTT.